Each of the 30 T cell receptor beta chains below was sequenced from the same sample in a study of cytomegalovirus exposure and HLA in healthy donors. It was with 60 Vbeta and 13 Jbeta primers that the PCR ran. Assay: immunoSEQ multiplex PCR; the TCRdb copy retains only in-frame clones and omits some. The data contain 100,000 to 150,000 clones, 80% of them seen just once; the ten biggest clones take up 1%. Sequences were obtained from PBMCs. The origin of the receptors is a man between 35 and 55 years old in good health and CMV-seronegative.

The rearrangement links TRBV18 to TRBJ2-7; 7 nucleotides match TRBD1. CDR3 length: 14 amino acids. J lost 4 bases, V lost 1 base, and 4 bases had no gene match. Germline V gives CDR1 KGHSH, CDR2 LQKENI. The CDR3 nucleotides are TGTGCCAGCTCACCACAGGGGGCAAATTACGAGCAGTACTTC. Translation: CASSPQGANYEQYF.

The J gene is TRBJ2-1, the V gene TRBV2; D is unresolved. Deletions cut 8 bases from V and 8 bases from J, with 16 bases between. This CDR3 contains 13 residues. CDR1 and CDR2 (germline): SNHLY, FYNNEI. CDR3 sequence reads: CASVLGRADEQFF. The CDR3 DNA follows: TGTGCCAGCGTTTTGGGCCGAGCCGATGAGCAGTTCTTC.

V usage is TRBV15 and J usage is TRBJ2-1; TRBD1 aligns across 9 bases. Germline CDR1 LNHNV, CDR2 YYDKDF (reference sequence). With V trimmed by 1 base and J by 7 bases, 5 bases remained unmatched. The CDR3 is 15 residues long. In nucleotides, the CDR3 is TGTGCCACCAGCAGAGCCGGGACAGGGTCAAATGAGCAGTTCTTC. Translating gives CATSRAGTGSNEQFF.

The V gene is TRBV5-1, the J gene TRBJ2-3; the match to TRBD2 covers 11 bases. The germline CDR1 and CDR2 sequences are SGHRS and YFSETQ. Trimming took 2 bases from V and 2 from J; bases not matched to a gene: 4. The CDR3 is 16 residues long. This CDR3 reads CASSFSSGGNTDTQYF. CDR3 DNA sequence: TGCGCCAGCAGCTTTTCTAGCGGGGGGAACACAGATACGCAGTATTTT.

This clone has a handful of counts. V usage is TRBV2 and J usage is TRBJ2-7; 8 nucleotides agree with TRBD1. Per the germline V gene, CDR1 is SNHLY and CDR2 is FYNNEI. This CDR3 has 14 residues. V lost 6 bases and J lost 5; bases outside the gene matches: 9. CDR3 DNA sequence: TGTGCCAGCAGAGGGACAGGAGGCAAAAACGAGCAGTACTTC. Protein: CASRGTGGKNEQYF.

This clone was detected a few times. The chain recombines TRBV5-1 with TRBJ2-5; 7 bases align to TRBD1. The germline V gene encodes CDR1 SGHRS and CDR2 YFSETQ. The CDR3 extends over 15 amino acids. The V gene end was trimmed by 0 bases and the J gene end by 3 bases; junction bases not matched to a gene: 5. For the CDR3, the DNA is TGCGCCAGCAGCTTGGTGGGGACAGCTAAAGAGACCCAGTACTTC. Translating it yields CASSLVGTAKETQYF.

The chain employs TRBV23-1 and TRBJ2-1, with TRBD2 as a possible D gene (6 bases). TRBV23-1 is recorded as an ORF, its role being uncertain. This CDR3 contains 19 residues. Trimming took off 8 bases at V and 0 bases at J, with 26 bases between the two ends. The CDR3 region has the DNA TGCGCCAGCGGCCGTCGACTAAGCACGGGAGTTAGCTCCTACAATGAGCAGTTCTTC. It translates to CASGRRLSTGVSSYNEQFF.

The chain recombines TRBV18 with TRBJ1-5; 7 nucleotides agree with TRBD1. The CDR3 is made up of 13 amino acids. Unmatched junction bases numbered 0, after V lost 2 bases and J lost 5 bases. The germline V gene has CDR1 KGHSH and CDR2 LQKENI. The CDR3 region has the DNA TGTGCCAGCTCACCAGGGACAGATCAGCCCCAGCATTTT. It translates to CASSPGTDQPQHF.

J is TRBJ2-7 and V is TRBV30; 13 bases fit TRBD2. The CDR3 sequence is 14 residues long. Per the germline V gene, CDR1 is GTSNPN and CDR2 is SVGIG (reference sequence). J was trimmed by 2 bases and V by 3 bases; bases with no gene match: 1. The CDR3 protein is CAWRGLAGTYEQYF. CDR3 sequence (DNA): TGTGCCTGGAGGGGACTAGCGGGGACCTACGAGCAGTACTTC.

V usage is TRBV19 and J usage is TRBJ1-1; D is unclear. The CDR3 length is 13 residues. Trimming shortened V by 3 bases and J by 3 bases, and 8 bases separated the two germline ends. The germline CDR1 and CDR2 sequences are LNHDA and SQIVND (reference sequence). CDR3 protein: CASSIQSHTEAFF. The CDR3, as DNA: TGTGCCAGTAGTATCCAGTCCCACACTGAAGCTTTCTTT.

The chain links TRBV5-1 to TRBJ2-1; 8 bases are shared with TRBD1. Germline V gene data show CDR1 as SGHRS and CDR2 as YFSETQ. After removal of 0 bases from V and 3 bases from J, the junction contained 2 bases not matched to a gene. The length of the CDR3 is 15 residues. The CDR3 sequence: CASSLGTGSYNEQFF. DNA for the CDR3: TGCGCCAGCAGCTTGGGGACAGGGAGCTACAATGAGCAGTTCTTC.

This clone was detected a few times. V usage is TRBV15 and J usage is TRBJ2-6; D perhaps matches TRBD1 (5 bases). V lost 3 bases and J 1 base, leaving 10 bases between the germline ends. CDR3 length: 16 amino acids. CDR1 is LNHNV and CDR2 is YYDKDF in the germline V gene (reference sequence). DNA for the CDR3: TGTGCCACCAGCAGTCAGGGTAGTTCTGGGGCCAACGTCCTGACTTTC. This sequence encodes CATSSQGSSGANVLTF. Using reference TRBV15 and TRBJ2-6 for the parts outside the CDR3, the full variable domain is DAMVIQNPRYQVTQFGKPVTLSCSQTLNHNVMYWYQQKSSQAPKLLFHYYDKDFNNEADTPDNFQSRRPNTSFCFLDIRSPGLGDTAMYLCATSSQGSSGANVLTFGAGSRLTVL.

This clone was observed a handful of times. The CDR3 nucleotides are TGTGCCAGCAGCACCGGGACAGGGTTTTTCATCCAGCCCCAGCATTTT. As protein: CASSTGTGFFIQPQHF. V and J are TRBV5-8 and TRBJ1-5; 9 bases map to TRBD1. Germline loops: CDR1 SGHTS, CDR2 YDEGEE. This CDR3 is built from 16 residues. Trimming at V came to 4 bases and at J to 7 bases, leaving 12 bases not matched to a gene.

V is TRBV5-1 and J is TRBJ2-5, with 7 bases matching TRBD1. V lost 3 bases and J lost 0; bases outside the gene matches: 2. This CDR3 region has 14 residues. Germline assignment: CDR1 SGHRS and CDR2 YFSETQ. For the CDR3, the DNA is TGCGCCAGCAGCTCACAGGGGTACCAAGAGACCCAGTACTTC. Protein sequence: CASSSQGYQETQYF. Variable domain in full (rest from reference TRBV5-1 and TRBJ2-5): KAGVTQTPRYLIKTRGQQVTLSCSPISGHRSVSWYQQTPGQGLQFLFEYFSETQRNKGNFPGRFSGRQFSNSRSEMNVSTLELGDSALYLCASSSQGYQETQYFGPGTRLLVL.

The chain links TRBV5-1 to TRBJ2-7; 9 nucleotides line up with TRBD2. CDR1 SGHRS and CDR2 YFSETQ come from the germline V gene. The CDR3 consists of 16 residues. V was clipped by 8 bases and J by 5 bases; unmatched bases: 17. CDR3 nucleotide sequence: TGCGCCAGACCCCCCCCGGAAGCGGGGGGCCTGGACGAGCAGTACTTC. Protein: CARPPPEAGGLDEQYF. Full variable domain (outside the CDR3, taken from reference TRBV5-1 and TRBJ2-7): KAGVTQTPRYLIKTRGQQVTLSCSPISGHRSVSWYQQTPGQGLQFLFEYFSETQRNKGNFPGRFSGRQFSNSRSEMNVSTLELGDSALYLCARPPPEAGGLDEQYFGPGTRLTVT.

V usage is TRBV9 and J usage is TRBJ2-3, with 12 bases matching TRBD2. The J segment lost 6 bases and the V segment lost 3 bases, leaving 8 bases of the junction unmatched. Germline V gene lookup returns CDR1 SGDLS and CDR2 YYNGEE. CDR3 size: 16 residues. CDR3 nucleotide sequence: TGTGCCAGCAGCGCCGGACTAGCGGGAATCGGTGATACGCAGTATTTT. This translates into CASSAGLAGIGDTQYF.

This chain joins TRBV27 and TRBJ2-7; 11 positions agree with TRBD1. V lost 6 bases, J lost 4 bases, and 2 bases stayed unmatched. CDR3 size: 13 residues. Germline V gene sequence: CDR1 MNHEY, CDR2 SMNVEV (reference sequence). The chain's CDR3 is CASSWDRGYEQYF. The DNA for the CDR3 is TGTGCCAGCAGCTGGGACAGGGGGTACGAGCAGTACTTC.

The rearrangement uses TRBV4-2 and TRBJ2-6, with 9 bases fitting TRBD1. Trimming removed 0 bases from V and 3 bases from J; junction bases left unmatched: 6. In germline, CDR1 is LGHNA, CDR2 YNFKEQ. The CDR3 runs 18 residues. The CDR3 DNA is TGTGCCAGCAGCCAAGAATTGGACAGGGGACGTGGGGCCAACGTCCTGACTTTC. Its translation: CASSQELDRGRGANVLTF.

This chain uses TRBV5-6 with TRBJ2-7; D is possibly TRBD2 (8 bases). Germline V gene data show CDR1 as SGHDT and CDR2 as YYEEEE. The CDR3 covers 12 residues. Deletions cut 4 bases from V and 7 bases from J, with 12 bases between. The CDR3 region has the DNA TGTGCCAGCAGCCGGGGGGGACAGGAGCAGTACTTC. Protein: CASSRGGQEQYF.

This chain joins TRBV27 and TRBJ2-7, with 10 bases aligning to TRBD2. This CDR3 has 17 amino acids. Germline values: CDR1 MNHEY, CDR2 SMNVEV (reference sequence). J gave up 3 bases and V 5 bases, and 13 bases lay outside the gene matches. The DNA of the CDR3 is TGTGCCAGCAGTCCCCACCTTCTAGCGGGAGAAAACTACGAGCAGTACTTC. This gives the protein CASSPHLLAGENYEQYF.

The gene calls are TRBV28 and TRBJ2-3; D perhaps matches TRBD2 (6 bases). Per the germline V gene, CDR1 is MDHEN and CDR2 is SYDVKM. Between the trimmed V and J ends, which lost 6 bases and 8 bases, there was a span of 21 bases. The CDR3 consists of 15 residues. The CDR3 is CASRAPGRGEGTQYF. For the CDR3, the DNA is TGTGCCAGCAGGGCTCCGGGGCGGGGCGAAGGTACGCAGTATTTT.

The chain recombines TRBV2 with TRBJ2-3, with a tentative D call TRBD2 (6 bases). The CDR3 spans 13 residues. Germline V CDR1 and CDR2: SNHLY, FYNNEI. Between the trimmed V and J ends, which lost 4 bases and 5 bases, there was a span of 10 bases. The CDR3 protein is CASSAGVVDTQYF. The CDR3 DNA follows: TGTGCCAGCAGTGCGGGGGTGGTAGATACGCAGTATTTT.

The genes are TRBV29-1 and TRBJ2-7; TRBD1 agrees at 7 bases. CDR1 is SQVTM and CDR2 is ANQGSEA in the germline V gene. The junction had 8 bases not matched to a gene; V was cut back by 7 bases and J by 5 bases. CDR3 length equals 12 residues. The CDR3: CSAARTGDEQYF. The CDR3 DNA reads as TGCAGCGCCGCCAGGACAGGCGACGAGCAGTACTTC.

This chain uses TRBV28 with TRBJ1-1; a possible D gene is TRBD1 (6 bases). Germline V gives CDR1 MDHEN, CDR2 SYDVKM. V lost 2 bases and J 11 bases, leaving 21 bases between the germline ends. The CDR3 spans 15 residues. CDR3: CASSLVPRGVRAAFF. The CDR3 bases are TGTGCCAGCAGTTTAGTCCCCAGGGGCGTCCGGGCTGCTTTCTTT. Looking up the rest from reference TRBV28 and TRBJ1-1 gives the full variable domain: DVKVTQSSRYLVKRTGEKVFLECVQDMDHENMFWYRQDPGLGLRLIYFSYDVKMKEKGDIPEGYSVSREKKERFSLILESASTNQTSMYLCASSLVPRGVRAAFFGQGTRLTVV.

This sequence joins TRBV18 and TRBJ1-2, with TRBD1 identical over 11 bases. Germline V gene data show CDR1 as KGHSH and CDR2 as LQKENI. The CDR3 totals 15 residues. With 3 bases clipped from V and 3 bases from J, the junction kept 3 bases outside the gene matches. The CDR3 nucleotides read TGTGCCAGCTCACCGCAGGGACAGGGGGACTATGGCTACACCTTC. As protein: CASSPQGQGDYGYTF.

The chain uses TRBV6-1 and TRBJ1-5; no definite D call. Trimming pared 9 bases from V and 3 bases from J, leaving 15 bases between. The CDR3 runs to 14 residues. CDR1 and CDR2 (germline): MNHNS, SASEGT. The CDR3 nucleotides read TGTGCCAGTCTCCGAGACACCGACAATCAGCCCCAGCATTTT. Protein sequence: CASLRDTDNQPQHF.

Comment on this clone: This sample also contains other DNA sequences that code for the same CDR3. The V gene is TRBV5-1, the J gene TRBJ2-1; 8 nucleotides match TRBD2. Trimming took 0 bases from V and 4 from J; bases not matched to a gene: 3. In germline, CDR1 is SGHRS, CDR2 YFSETQ. This CDR3 is built from 15 residues. CDR3 sequence (DNA): TGCGCCAGCAGCTTGGAACTAGCGGCTTACAATGAGCAGTTCTTC. Protein product: CASSLELAAYNEQFF.

The V call is TRBV5-1, the J call TRBJ2-3; 9 bases are shared with TRBD1. The CDR3 spans 13 residues. V gave up 0 bases and J gave up 15 bases; unmatched junction bases: 8. Germline loops: CDR1 SGHRS, CDR2 YFSETQ. This chain's CDR3 is CASSLAWNRGLYF. The DNA for the CDR3 is TGCGCCAGCAGCTTGGCTTGGAACAGGGGGCTCTATTTT. Supplemented by reference TRBV5-1 and TRBJ2-3, the full variable domain reads KAGVTQTPRYLIKTRGQQVTLSCSPISGHRSVSWYQQTPGQGLQFLFEYFSETQRNKGNFPGRFSGRQFSNSRSEMNVSTLELGDSALYLCASSLAWNRGLYFGPGTRLTVL.

This clone was seen a single time. V gene TRBV10-3 combines with J gene TRBJ2-2; 7 bases line up with TRBD1. V lost 10 bases to trimming and J lost 0 bases; unmatched junction nucleotides: 8. The CDR3 runs 15 residues. Germline lookup yields CDR1 ENHRY and CDR2 SYGVKD. The CDR3 reads CATVVGQSNTGELFF. For the CDR3, the DNA is TGTGCCACCGTCGTGGGACAGTCGAACACCGGGGAGCTGTTTTTT.

The chain's CDR3 is CASSLVGQGETQYF. The CDR3 coding sequence is TGTGCCAGCAGCCTCGTGGGGCAGGGGGAGACCCAGTACTTC. The chain couples TRBV5-6 to TRBJ2-5; the D gene is possibly TRBD1 (6 bases). Trimming pared 4 bases from V and 5 bases from J, leaving 15 bases between. From germline, CDR1 is SGHDT and CDR2 YYEEEE. This CDR3 contains 14 residues.